Below are 27 T cell receptor beta chains sequenced from a single sample in a study of Ad26.COV2.S vaccination and SARS-CoV-2 variants. As to treatment: some 19 received Ad26.COV2.S at low or high dose, single or two shots; about 5 received placebo; per-sample allocation not given. At day 63 after the first vaccine or placebo injection, samples were drawn. TCRdb keeps only in-frame clones here, not all; method: immunoSEQ multiplex PCR. The sample contains about 320,000 clones, 85% of which appear only once. Specimen: peripheral blood, collected in a trial of Ad26.COV2.S vaccine versus placebo. The receptors shown here come from a person between 18 and 65 years old who received the Ad26.COV2.S COVID-19 vaccine or a placebo.

V and J are TRBV29-1 and TRBJ1-2; a possible D gene is TRBD1 (5 bases). V was clipped by 6 bases and J by 3 bases, with 11 bases between them. This CDR3 has 12 residues. Germline CDR1 is SQVTM and CDR2 is ANQGSEA. The CDR3: CSVLDTYYGYTF. CDR3 bases: TGCAGCGTCTTGGACACCTACTATGGCTACACCTTC. Full variable domain (missing parts from reference TRBV29-1 and TRBJ1-2): SAVISQKPSRDICQRGTSLTIQCQVDSQVTMMFWYRQQPGQSLTLIATANQGSEATYESGFVIDKFPISRPNLTFSTLTVSNMSPEDSSIYLCSVLDTYYGYTFGSGTRLTVV.

The chain combines TRBV6-5 with TRBJ2-7; TRBD1 matches at 8 bases. This CDR3 has 12 amino acids. V dropped 11 bases and J dropped 2; count of bases not matched to a gene: 5. CDR1 is MNHEY and CDR2 is SVGAGI in the germline V gene. The CDR3 spells CAGGQGPYEQYF. In DNA, the CDR3 is TGTGCCGGCGGACAGGGCCCCTACGAGCAGTACTTC.

The V call is TRBV5-1, the J call TRBJ1-1, with TRBD1 matching over 9 bases. Germline V gene data show CDR1 as SGHRS and CDR2 as YFSETQ. J lost 2 bases, V lost 4 bases, and 6 bases had no gene match. This CDR3 is built from 15 residues. The CDR3 nucleotides read TGCGCCAGCAGCCCCCGGACAGGGGATAACACTGAAGCTTTCTTT. Encoded protein: CASSPRTGDNTEAFF.

The chain has TRBV6-5 and TRBJ2-2; D might be TRBD1 or TRBD2, each matching 5 bases. The germline gives CDR1 MNHEY, CDR2 SVGAGI. V lost 6 bases, J lost 6 bases, and 17 bases lay in between. The CDR3 totals 15 residues. CDR3 nucleotides: TGTGCCAGCAGGGGGGACCGTTCGTTATCCGGGGAGCTGTTTTTT. Translation: CASRGDRSLSGELFF.

This chain uses TRBV6-4 with TRBJ2-1; perhaps TRBD2 as D (6 bases). The CDR3 is 12 residues long. The germline V gene encodes CDR1 MRHNA and CDR2 SNTAGT. Trimming cost V 3 bases and J 10 bases, with 10 bases left between them. DNA for the CDR3: TGTGCCAGCAGTGAGGGGCGGGGAGAGCAGTTCTTC. Protein product: CASSEGRGEQFF.

The rearrangement joins TRBV4-1 to TRBJ1-5, with D possibly being TRBD1 (5 bases). There are 17 residues in the CDR3. Trimming shortened V by 2 bases and J by 7 bases, and 21 bases separated the two germline ends. Germline CDR1 MGHRA, CDR2 YSYEKL. This CDR3 reads CASSQRTRDHRGQPQHF. As DNA, the CDR3 is TGCGCCAGCAGCCAACGTACCCGGGACCATCGTGGCCAGCCCCAGCATTTT.

The genes are TRBV19 and TRBJ2-6; D gene ambiguous. V lost 8 bases and J 0 bases, leaving 8 bases between the germline ends. In germline, CDR1 is LNHDA, CDR2 SQIVND (reference sequence). This CDR3 has 14 residues. The CDR3 DNA sequence: TGTGCCAGTTTCTCCAGCTCTGGGGCCAACGTCCTGACTTTC. This gives the protein CASFSSSGANVLTF.

CDR3 protein: CASSIRKAQGRAGMSGELFF. CDR3 sequence (DNA): TGTGCCAGTAGTATCCGCAAGGCCCAGGGCAGGGCGGGGATGTCCGGGGAGCTGTTTTTT. The J gene is TRBJ2-2, the V gene TRBV19, with a weak D call TRBD2 (6 bases). V was pared by 3 bases and J by 6 bases, with 29 bases between. This CDR3 contains 20 residues. The germline gives CDR1 LNHDA, CDR2 SQIVND (reference sequence).

The chain combines TRBV14 with TRBJ2-7, with unresolved D. Germline V gene lookup returns CDR1 SGHDN and CDR2 FVKESK. Trimming left V 4 bases short and J 2 bases short, with 6 bases between. The CDR3 covers 12 residues. The CDR3 DNA is TGTGCCAGCAGCCGTAAGCCCTACGAGCAGTACTTC. Translating gives CASSRKPYEQYF.

In DNA, the CDR3 is TGTGCCACCAGCAGCCAAACAGGGGATAAGGACTATGGCTACACCTTC. The encoded protein is CATSSQTGDKDYGYTF. This rearrangement joins TRBV15 to TRBJ1-2, with TRBD1 matching over 7 bases. Per the germline V gene, CDR1 is LNHNV and CDR2 is YYDKDF (reference sequence). CDR3 size: 16 residues. V gave up 3 bases and J gave up 3 bases; unmatched junction bases: 10.

This chain connects TRBV15 to TRBJ1-6, with unresolved D. CDR1 and CDR2 (germline): LNHNV, YYDKDF (reference sequence). V was cut by 1 base and J by 1 base, with 5 bases left in between. The CDR3 contains 15 residues. DNA of the CDR3: TGTGCCACCAGCAGAGGGGGATCCTATAATTCACCCCTCCACTTT. The encoded protein is CATSRGGSYNSPLHF.

The chain couples TRBV6-6 to TRBJ2-1, with D tentatively TRBD2 (6 bases). V lost 5 bases and J lost 9, with 17 bases in between. The CDR3 runs to 14 residues. Germline lookup yields CDR1 MNHNY and CDR2 SVGAGI (reference sequence). CDR3 sequence: CASSQARGISEQFF. The CDR3 DNA is TGTGCCAGCAGTCAAGCCCGGGGGATCTCTGAGCAGTTCTTC.

The chain uses TRBV2 and TRBJ2-3, with unresolved D. V was cut by 3 bases and J by 2 bases, with 12 bases left in between. The germline V gene encodes CDR1 SNHLY and CDR2 FYNNEI. This CDR3 has 15 residues. CDR3 amino acids: CASSDLLQDTDTQYF. The CDR3 DNA sequence: TGTGCCAGCAGTGACCTTCTACAAGACACAGATACGCAGTATTTT. Based on the CDR3 plus reference TRBV2 and TRBJ2-3, the full variable domain is EPEVTQTPSHQVTQMGQEVILRCVPISNHLYFYWYRQILGQKVEFLVSFYNNEISEKSEIFDDQFSVERPDGSNFTLKIRSTKLEDSAMYFCASSDLLQDTDTQYFGPGTRLTVL.

In its sample, this clone was seen many times. Distinct nucleotide sequences in the sample also encode this CDR3. The V gene is TRBV9, the J gene TRBJ2-3, with D perhaps given as TRBD1 or TRBD2 (5 bases each). The V end was cut by 0 bases, the J end by 0 bases, with 8 bases between. The CDR3 is made up of 15 amino acids. Per the germline V gene, CDR1 is SGDLS and CDR2 is YYNGEE. Written as DNA, the CDR3 is TGTGCCAGCAGCGTAGGGGGACGAAGCACAGATACGCAGTATTTT. Translating it yields CASSVGGRSTDTQYF.

This chain joins TRBV7-9 and TRBJ2-7, with D tentatively TRBD1 (6 bases). Germline values: CDR1 SEHNR, CDR2 FQNEAQ (reference sequence). V shed 1 base and J shed 5 bases, with 15 bases lying between them. This CDR3 has 15 amino acids. The CDR3 loop reads CASSLEGVGLNEQYF. CDR3 nucleotides: TGTGCCAGCAGCTTAGAGGGGGTTGGGCTTAACGAGCAGTACTTC.

This chain connects TRBV6-5 to TRBJ2-3; D is possibly TRBD2 (6 bases). Trimming stripped 5 bases from V and 1 base from J, with 13 bases between. The germline V gene has CDR1 MNHEY and CDR2 SVGAGI. The CDR3 contains 15 residues. The CDR3 protein is CASSSSGDRTDTQYF. The DNA for the CDR3 is TGTGCCAGCAGTAGCTCGGGGGACCGCACAGATACGCAGTATTTT.

This clone was counted a few times. This rearrangement joins TRBV2 to TRBJ2-1; D might be TRBD1 or TRBD2, each matching 5 bases. This CDR3 comprises 14 residues. Trimming removed 4 bases at V and 4 bases at J, with 11 bases between. Germline V gene sequence: CDR1 SNHLY, CDR2 FYNNEI. CDR3 amino acids: CASSGDPRYNEQFF. The DNA of the CDR3 is TGTGCCAGCAGTGGGGACCCCCGATACAATGAGCAGTTCTTC.

This clone was observed a handful of times. V gene TRBV6-5 combines with J gene TRBJ1-5, with no clear D. Germline V lookup: CDR1 MNHEY, CDR2 SVGAGI. This CDR3 region has 14 residues. Between the trimmed V and J ends, which lost 4 bases and 11 bases, there was a span of 18 bases. For the CDR3, the DNA is TGTGCCAGCAGTTTAGACAATCTAGGTCCGACCCAGCATTTT. Translation: CASSLDNLGPTQHF.

In its sample, this clone was seen once. V gene TRBV27 combines with J gene TRBJ2-7; D call uncertain. The V gene lost 6 bases and the J gene lost 5 bases, with 17 bases spanning the gap. Germline values: CDR1 MNHEY, CDR2 SMNVEV (reference sequence). CDR3 length equals 14 residues. CDR3 region: CASSHSVRLDEQYF. CDR3 in DNA: TGTGCCAGCAGCCATTCGGTTCGACTGGACGAGCAGTACTTC.

This clone turned up a few times. The chain recombines TRBV2 with TRBJ1-2; D is unclear. The CDR3 length is 14 residues. Germline V gives CDR1 SNHLY, CDR2 FYNNEI. Trimming removed 4 bases from V and 6 bases from J, with 15 bases in between. As DNA, the CDR3 is TGTGCCAGCAGTGCCACGTTCCTATCAGATGGCTACACCTTC. This encodes CASSATFLSDGYTF.

This clone has a handful of counts. J is TRBJ2-2 and V is TRBV6-5, with 7 bases fitting TRBD1. This CDR3 is 15 amino acids long. The germline CDR1 and CDR2 sequences are MNHEY and SVGAGI. Trimming cost V 11 bases and J 0 bases; bases outside gene matches: 9. The CDR3 DNA reads as TGTGCCGGCCAAACCGGGACAGCGAACACCGGGGAGCTGTTTTTT. Protein sequence: CAGQTGTANTGELFF.

The chain couples TRBV11-2 to TRBJ2-7; TRBD2 is a possible D gene (6 bases). The length of the CDR3 is 16 residues. Germline CDR1 reads SGHAT; CDR2 reads FQNNGV. Trimming removed 5 bases at V and 2 bases at J, with 19 bases between. The CDR3 protein is CASSLAYSSGPYEQYF. The CDR3, as DNA: TGTGCCAGCAGCCTCGCCTATAGTAGCGGACCCTACGAGCAGTACTTC.

The rearrangement uses TRBV29-1 and TRBJ1-1; TRBD1 matches at 9 bases. The CDR3 extends over 16 amino acids. CDR1 is SQVTM and CDR2 is ANQGSEA in the germline V gene. V was pared by 7 bases and J by 4 bases, with 16 bases of the junction left unmatched. Written as DNA, the CDR3 is TGCAGCGATTATGGGGACAGGGTAGTGGTAGGCACTGAAGCTTTCTTT. Encoded protein: CSDYGDRVVVGTEAFF.

This sequence joins TRBV24-1 and TRBJ1-2; 7 positions match TRBD1. This CDR3 region has 15 residues. With V trimmed by 5 bases and J by 3 bases, 8 bases remained unmatched. Germline-derived CDR1 and CDR2 are KGHDR and SFDVKD. CDR3 nucleotides: TGTGCCACCAGTGGCGAACAGGGGAACCACTATGGCTACACCTTC. It specifies CATSGEQGNHYGYTF.

The chain is built from TRBV7-8 and TRBJ1-1; D unresolved. Trimming took 2 bases from V and 1 from J, leaving 8 bases between them. This CDR3 has 14 residues. Germline CDR1 and CDR2: SGHVS and FQNEAQ. CDR3 coding DNA: TGTGCCAGCAGCTTAACAGCCCCGAACACTGAAGCTTTCTTT. It yields the protein CASSLTAPNTEAFF.

DNA for the CDR3: TGCGCCAGCAGTGACCCTATTTCGGGGTACGGGAGCAATCAGCCCCAGCATTTT. This gives the protein CASSDPISGYGSNQPQHF. This rearrangement joins TRBV10-1 to TRBJ1-5, with D unresolved. Per germline, CDR1 WNHNN and CDR2 SYGVQD (reference sequence). There are 18 residues in the CDR3. The V and J ends lost 3 bases and 1 base respectively, with 19 bases between them.

The J gene is TRBJ2-5, the V gene TRBV28, with 7 positions matching TRBD1. V was pared by 3 bases and J by 2 bases, with 15 bases of the junction left unmatched. CDR3 length: 18 amino acids. Germline V gives CDR1 MDHEN, CDR2 SYDVKM. CDR3 protein: CASSFPVGSGGHQETQYF. The CDR3 coding sequence is TGTGCCAGCAGTTTTCCGGTGGGGTCAGGGGGACATCAAGAGACCCAGTACTTC.